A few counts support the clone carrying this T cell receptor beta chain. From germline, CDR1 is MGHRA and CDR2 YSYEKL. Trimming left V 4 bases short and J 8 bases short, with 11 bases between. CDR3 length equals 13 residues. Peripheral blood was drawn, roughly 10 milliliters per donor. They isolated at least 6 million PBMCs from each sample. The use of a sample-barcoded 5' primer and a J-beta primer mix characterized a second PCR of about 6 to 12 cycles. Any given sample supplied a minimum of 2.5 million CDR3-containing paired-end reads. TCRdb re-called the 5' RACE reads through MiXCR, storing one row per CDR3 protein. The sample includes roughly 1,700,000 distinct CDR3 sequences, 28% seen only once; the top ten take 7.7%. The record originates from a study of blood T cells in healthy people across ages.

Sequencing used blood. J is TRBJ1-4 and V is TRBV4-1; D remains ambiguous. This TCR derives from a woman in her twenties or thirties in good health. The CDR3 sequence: CASSPPVGEKLFF. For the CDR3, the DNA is TGCGCCAGCAGCCCCCCGGTCGGCGAAAAACTGTTTTTT.